This passage covers 17 T cell receptor beta chains from one sample sequenced in a study of beta chain features in type 1 diabetes. Expressed TCRB transcripts got sequenced, as all isolated RNA was reverse transcribed. Only in-frame clones appear in the TCRdb table, and some are missing; sequencing was by immunoSEQ multiplex PCR. The sample yields 860,000 or so clones, 15% to 20% seen once. Material for sequencing was naive CD4+ T cells from blood. The receptors here all came from a woman aged 18-29 years in good health.

V is TRBV7-9 and J is TRBJ2-5, with D tentatively TRBD1 (5 bases). V lost 5 bases, J lost 3 bases, and 16 bases lay in between. Germline V gene sequence: CDR1 SEHNR, CDR2 FQNEAQ (reference sequence). The CDR3 runs 15 residues. The CDR3 bases are TGTGCCAGCAGCCGCGTCGGGCAGGGCGAAGAGACCCAGTACTTC. Its protein is CASSRVGQGEETQYF.

This clone has more than one count but fewer than ten. This chain uses TRBV11-2 with TRBJ1-1, with unresolved D. The CDR3 covers 12 residues. Between the trimmed V and J ends, which lost 2 bases and 2 bases, there was a span of 3 bases. From germline, CDR1 is SGHAT and CDR2 FQNNGV. CDR3 region: CASSLSNTEAFF. The CDR3 DNA sequence: TGTGCCAGCAGCTTAAGTAACACTGAAGCTTTCTTT.

This clone was recorded once. The rearrangement links TRBV7-9 to TRBJ2-1; TRBD2 agrees at 13 bases. The germline V gene encodes CDR1 SEHNR and CDR2 FQNEAQ (reference sequence). The CDR3 totals 16 residues. Trimming took 4 bases from V and 9 from J; bases not matched to a gene: 9. The CDR3 spells CASSSRTSGRGVEQFF. In DNA, the CDR3 is TGTGCCAGCAGCTCCCGAACTAGCGGGAGGGGTGTTGAGCAGTTCTTC. Combining the CDR3 with reference TRBV7-9 and TRBJ2-1 gives the whole variable domain DTGVSQNPRHKITKRGQNVTFRCDPISEHNRLYWYRQTLGQGPEFLTYFQNEAQLEKSRLLSDRFSAERPKGSFSTLEIQRTEQGDSAMYLCASSSRTSGRGVEQFFGPGTRLTVL.

V and J are TRBV5-6 and TRBJ2-7, with D possibly matching TRBD2 (6 bases). Trimming left V 4 bases short and J 3 bases short, with 17 bases between. Germline CDR1 and CDR2: SGHDT and YYEEEE. The CDR3 has 15 amino acids. The CDR3 region has the DNA TGTGCCAGCAGCCGTCATAGCGGTAGCCTCTACGAGCAGTACTTC. Its protein is CASSRHSGSLYEQYF.

This clone was recorded a few times. Without the conserved terminal phenylalanine or tryptophan, this CDR3 likely stems from a read error. The DNA is left out, because the CDR3 cannot be placed on it with certainty; the CDR3 is given as TCRdb lists it. This chain connects TRBV6-6 to TRBJ2-3; TRBD1 is the table's D call, not checked against the DNA. Germline V gene lookup returns CDR1 MNHNY and CDR2 SVGAGI (reference sequence). The CDR3 length equals 13 residues, ends included. The CDR3 spells CASSPTGQGFMIV.

This clone has just a few counts. The V call is TRBV7-3, the J call TRBJ1-1, with D maybe TRBD1 (6 bases). Trimming removed 3 bases at V and 7 bases at J, with 12 bases between. From germline, CDR1 is SGHTA and CDR2 FQGTGA. CDR3 length: 13 amino acids. The chain's CDR3 is CASSLSTDSEAFF. The DNA for the CDR3 is TGTGCCAGCAGCTTGTCTACGGACAGTGAAGCTTTCTTT. Complete variable domain (other parts from reference TRBV7-3 and TRBJ1-1): GAGVSQTPSNKVTEKGKYVELRCDPISGHTALYWYRQSLGQGPEFLIYFQGTGAADDSGLPNDRFFAVRPEGSVSTLKIQRTERGDSAVYLCASSLSTDSEAFFGQGTRLTVV.

This rearrangement joins TRBV6-5 to TRBJ2-3; D call uncertain. There are 15 residues in the CDR3. Germline V gives CDR1 MNHEY, CDR2 SVGAGI. V lost 5 bases, J lost 6 bases, and 18 bases lay in between. CDR3 amino acids: CASSRQVMRRDTQYF. CDR3 DNA: TGTGCCAGCAGTCGGCAAGTCATGCGTCGGGATACGCAGTATTTT.

This clone was picked up a small number of times. This rearrangement joins TRBV4-2 to TRBJ2-7; 8 bases match TRBD2. Germline V gives CDR1 LGHNA, CDR2 YNFKEQ. The junction had 5 bases not matched to a gene; V was cut back by 2 bases and J by 2 bases. CDR3 length equals 15 residues. The CDR3 sequence: CASSQSGGGPYEQYF. The CDR3 DNA follows: TGTGCCAGCAGCCAAAGCGGCGGGGGGCCCTACGAGCAGTACTTC.

This clone was counted a few times. This chain links TRBV11-2 with TRBJ2-3, with D perhaps TRBD1 or TRBD2 (5 bases each). Germline V lookup: CDR1 SGHAT, CDR2 FQNNGV. This CDR3 has 14 amino acids. V dropped 0 bases and J dropped 4 bases, with 8 bases sitting between them. CDR3 in DNA: TGTGCCAGCAGCTTAGAACTAGGGGCAGATACGCAGTATTTT. Amino acids: CASSLELGADTQYF.

The chain employs TRBV4-1 and TRBJ2-1; D remains ambiguous. V was pared by 0 bases and J by 8 bases, with 11 bases between. Germline CDR1 reads MGHRA; CDR2 reads YSYEKL. This CDR3 spans 14 amino acids. This chain's CDR3 is CASSQDSLIDEQFF. The CDR3 coding sequence is TGCGCCAGCAGCCAAGACAGCCTCATCGATGAGCAGTTCTTC.

The V and J genes are TRBV5-6 and TRBJ2-1; D may correspond to TRBD1 or TRBD2 (6 bases each). The CDR3 has 14 residues. V was trimmed by 9 bases and J by 7 bases, leaving 20 bases between them. The germline CDR1 and CDR2 sequences are SGHDT and YYEEEE. CDR3 sequence (DNA): TGTGCCACCTCCGAGGGGGGTCGCCCGAATGAGCAGTTCTTC. Protein: CATSEGGRPNEQFF.

Regarding this clone: At the DNA level, this CDR3 is encoded by other sequences in the same sample as well. The chain has TRBV18 and TRBJ1-5, with D perhaps TRBD1 (6 bases). Between the trimmed V and J ends, which lost 3 bases and 4 bases, there was a span of 10 bases. The germline V gene encodes CDR1 KGHSH and CDR2 LQKENI. The CDR3 is 14 amino acids. The CDR3 nucleotides are TGTGCCAGCTCACCCCAGGGGTCTAATCAGCCCCAGCATTTT. This sequence encodes CASSPQGSNQPQHF.

The CDR3 region has the DNA TGTGCCAGCAGTAGAGGCATCGAGCAGTACTTC. Encoded protein: CASSRGIEQYF. The rearrangement links TRBV6-5 to TRBJ2-7, with unresolved D. V was cut by 5 bases and J by 6 bases, with 8 bases left in between. The CDR3 has 11 residues. From germline, CDR1 is MNHEY and CDR2 SVGAGI.

The CDR3 spells CASSFTSGNYNEQFF. For the CDR3, the DNA is TGTGCCAGCAGCTTCACTAGCGGGAACTACAATGAGCAGTTCTTC. This chain links TRBV7-9 with TRBJ2-1, with 10 bases fitting TRBD2. Germline V gene lookup returns CDR1 SEHNR and CDR2 FQNEAQ (reference sequence). This CDR3 is 15 amino acids long. With V trimmed by 3 bases and J by 3 bases, 2 bases remained unmatched.

This clone was seen only a few times. Other DNA sequences of this sample code for an identical CDR3. The V and J genes are TRBV5-1 and TRBJ2-5; D is uncertain. The CDR3 is 12 amino acids. Germline CDR1 and CDR2: SGHRS and YFSETQ. The V end was cut by 0 bases, the J end by 5 bases, with 5 bases between. This CDR3 is CASSLVEETQYF. The CDR3 DNA reads as TGCGCCAGCAGCTTGGTCGAGGAGACCCAGTACTTC.

The chain joins TRBV7-2 to TRBJ1-4, with 7 bases aligning to TRBD1. The CDR3 is made up of 16 amino acids. The germline CDR1 and CDR2 sequences are SGHTA and FQGNSA. V was pared by 5 bases and J by 7 bases, with 13 bases of the junction left unmatched. The CDR3 DNA reads TGTGCCAGCAGCGGCAAGGGGACAGTAAGGGGTGAAAAACTGTTTTTT. Its protein is CASSGKGTVRGEKLFF.

The chain is built from TRBV11-2 and TRBJ2-3; TRBD1 or TRBD2 may be the D gene (5 bases each). The CDR3 is 16 amino acids. From germline, CDR1 is SGHAT and CDR2 FQNNGV. V was cut by 2 bases and J by 5 bases, with 17 bases left in between. The CDR3 DNA reads as TGTGCCAGCAGCTTACGAGCCGGGACGCTATTAGATACGCAGTATTTT. Translating it yields CASSLRAGTLLDTQYF. Together with reference TRBV11-2 and TRBJ2-3, the CDR3 gives the full variable domain: EAGVAQSPRYKIIEKRQSVAFWCNPISGHATLYWYQQILGQGPKLLIQFQNNGVVDDSQLPKDRFSAERLKGVDSTLKIQPAKLEDSAVYLCASSLRAGTLLDTQYFGPGTRLTVL.